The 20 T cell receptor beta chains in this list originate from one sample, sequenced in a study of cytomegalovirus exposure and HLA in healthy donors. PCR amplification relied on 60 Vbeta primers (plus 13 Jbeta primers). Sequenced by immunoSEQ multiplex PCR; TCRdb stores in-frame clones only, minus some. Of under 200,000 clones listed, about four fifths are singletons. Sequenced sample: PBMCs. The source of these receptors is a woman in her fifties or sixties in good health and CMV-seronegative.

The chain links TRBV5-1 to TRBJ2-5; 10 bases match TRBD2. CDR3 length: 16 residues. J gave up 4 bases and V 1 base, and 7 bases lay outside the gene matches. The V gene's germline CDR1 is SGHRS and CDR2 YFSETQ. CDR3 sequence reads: CASSLLASGGSETQYF. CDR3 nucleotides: TGCGCCAGCAGCTTGTTGGCTAGCGGGGGTTCAGAGACCCAGTACTTC.

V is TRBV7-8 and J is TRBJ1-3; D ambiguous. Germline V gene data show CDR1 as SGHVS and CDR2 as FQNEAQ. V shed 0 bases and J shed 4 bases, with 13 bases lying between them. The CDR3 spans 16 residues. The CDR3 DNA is TGTGCCAGCAGCTTAGCGCTAAGCGTGACCGGAAACACCATATATTTT. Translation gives CASSLALSVTGNTIYF.

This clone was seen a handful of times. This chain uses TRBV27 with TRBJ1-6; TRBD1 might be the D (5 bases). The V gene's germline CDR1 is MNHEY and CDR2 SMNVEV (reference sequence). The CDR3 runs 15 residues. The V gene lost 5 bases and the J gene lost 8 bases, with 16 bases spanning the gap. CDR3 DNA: TGTGCCAGCAGTGCGGACGGGGGTAGGGATTCACCCCTCCACTTT. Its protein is CASSADGGRDSPLHF.

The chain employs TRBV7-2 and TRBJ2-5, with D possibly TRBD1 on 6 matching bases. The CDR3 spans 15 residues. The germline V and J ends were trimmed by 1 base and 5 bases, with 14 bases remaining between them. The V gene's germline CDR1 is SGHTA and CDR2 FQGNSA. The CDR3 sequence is CASSLDGRGVETQYF. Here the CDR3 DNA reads TGTGCCAGCAGCTTAGATGGCAGGGGAGTCGAGACCCAGTACTTC.

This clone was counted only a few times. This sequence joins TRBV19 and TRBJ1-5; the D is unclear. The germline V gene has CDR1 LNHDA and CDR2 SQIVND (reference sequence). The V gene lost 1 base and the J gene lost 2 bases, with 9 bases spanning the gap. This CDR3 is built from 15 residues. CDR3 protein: CASSIGQSGNQPQHF. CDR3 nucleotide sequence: TGTGCCAGTAGTATAGGGCAGTCTGGCAATCAGCCCCAGCATTTT.

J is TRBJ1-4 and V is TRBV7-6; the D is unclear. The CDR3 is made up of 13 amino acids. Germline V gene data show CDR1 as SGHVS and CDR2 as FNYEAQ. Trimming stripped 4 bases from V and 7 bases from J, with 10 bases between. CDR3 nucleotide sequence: TGTGCCAGCAGCTCCAGTCAGGCTGAAAAACTGTTTTTT. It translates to CASSSSQAEKLFF. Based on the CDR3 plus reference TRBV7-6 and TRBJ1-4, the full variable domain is GAGVSQSPRYKVTKRGQDVALRCDPISGHVSLYWYRQALGQGPEFLTYFNYEAQQDKSGLPNDRFSAERPEGSISTLTIQRTEQRDSAMYRCASSSSQAEKLFFGSGTQLSVL.

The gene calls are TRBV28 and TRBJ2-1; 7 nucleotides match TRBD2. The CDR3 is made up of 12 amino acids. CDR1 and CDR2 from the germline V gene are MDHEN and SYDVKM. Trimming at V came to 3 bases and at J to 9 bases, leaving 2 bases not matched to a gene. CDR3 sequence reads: CASSLGGTEQFF. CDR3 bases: TGTGCCAGCAGTTTGGGGGGGACTGAGCAGTTCTTC.

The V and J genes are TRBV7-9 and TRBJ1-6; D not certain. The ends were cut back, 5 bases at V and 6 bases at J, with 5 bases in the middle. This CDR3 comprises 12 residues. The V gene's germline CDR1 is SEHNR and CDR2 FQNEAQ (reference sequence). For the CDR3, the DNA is TGTGCCAGCAGCCCCGGTAATTCACCCCTCCACTTT. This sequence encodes CASSPGNSPLHF.

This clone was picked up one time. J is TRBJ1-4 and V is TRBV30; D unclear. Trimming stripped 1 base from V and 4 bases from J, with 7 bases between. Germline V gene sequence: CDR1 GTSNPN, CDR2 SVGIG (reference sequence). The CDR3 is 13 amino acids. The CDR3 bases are TGTGCCTGGAGTGGCCAGATTAATGAAAAACTGTTTTTT. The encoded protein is CAWSGQINEKLFF.

CDR3 in DNA: TGTGCCAGCAGTTTACGGGATTCTGGAAACACCATATATTTT. Translating gives CASSLRDSGNTIYF. This sequence joins TRBV28 and TRBJ1-3; no definite D call. CDR1 and CDR2 from the germline V gene are MDHEN and SYDVKM. This CDR3 has 14 amino acids. Trimming stripped 2 bases from V and 1 base from J, with 6 bases between.

DNA of the CDR3: TGTGCCAGCAGCCAAGATTGGGACTCCGGCGACGAGCAGTACTTC. Protein: CASSQDWDSGDEQYF. V is TRBV4-2 and J is TRBJ2-7; D perhaps matches TRBD2 (6 bases). This CDR3 comprises 15 residues. V was pared by 0 bases and J by 5 bases, with 14 bases between. Germline CDR1 LGHNA, CDR2 YNFKEQ.

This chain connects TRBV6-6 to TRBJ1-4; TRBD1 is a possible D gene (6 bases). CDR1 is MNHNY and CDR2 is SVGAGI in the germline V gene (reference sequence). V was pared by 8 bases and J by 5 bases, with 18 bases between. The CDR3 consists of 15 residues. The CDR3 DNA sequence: TGTGCCAGCGGCCATTTACAGGGACAAAATGAAAAACTGTTTTTT. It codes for CASGHLQGQNEKLFF.

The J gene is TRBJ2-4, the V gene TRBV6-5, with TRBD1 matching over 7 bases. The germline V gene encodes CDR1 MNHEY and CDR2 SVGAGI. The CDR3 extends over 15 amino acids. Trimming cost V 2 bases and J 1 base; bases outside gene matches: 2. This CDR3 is CASSYVRGAKNIQYF. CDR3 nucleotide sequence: TGTGCCAGCAGTTACGTCAGGGGGGCCAAAAACATTCAGTACTTC.

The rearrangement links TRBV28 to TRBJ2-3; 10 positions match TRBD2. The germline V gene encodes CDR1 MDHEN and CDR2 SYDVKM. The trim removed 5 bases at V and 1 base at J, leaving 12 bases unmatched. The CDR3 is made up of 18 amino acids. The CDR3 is CASSPEVLAGLGTDTQYF. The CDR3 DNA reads TGTGCCAGCAGTCCCGAAGTACTAGCGGGATTAGGCACAGATACGCAGTATTTT. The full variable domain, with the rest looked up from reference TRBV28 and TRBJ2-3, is DVKVTQSSRYLVKRTGEKVFLECVQDMDHENMFWYRQDPGLGLRLIYFSYDVKMKEKGDIPEGYSVSREKKERFSLILESASTNQTSMYLCASSPEVLAGLGTDTQYFGPGTRLTVL.

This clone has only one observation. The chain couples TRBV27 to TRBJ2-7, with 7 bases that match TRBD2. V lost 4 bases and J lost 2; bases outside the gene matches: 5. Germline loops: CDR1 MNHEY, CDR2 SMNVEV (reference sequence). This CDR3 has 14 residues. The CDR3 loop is CASSSRDYAYEQYF. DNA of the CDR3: TGTGCCAGCAGTTCCCGGGACTATGCCTACGAGCAGTACTTC.

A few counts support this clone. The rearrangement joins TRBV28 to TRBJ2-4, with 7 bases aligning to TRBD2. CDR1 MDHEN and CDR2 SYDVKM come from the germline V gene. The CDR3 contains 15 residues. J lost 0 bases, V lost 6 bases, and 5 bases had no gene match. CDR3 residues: CASSPTGGAKNIQYF. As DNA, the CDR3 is TGTGCCAGCAGCCCGACGGGGGGAGCCAAAAACATTCAGTACTTC.

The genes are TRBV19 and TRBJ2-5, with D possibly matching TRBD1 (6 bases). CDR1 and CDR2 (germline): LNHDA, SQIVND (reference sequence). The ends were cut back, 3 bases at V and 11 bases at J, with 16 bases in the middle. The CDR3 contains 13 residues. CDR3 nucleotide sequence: TGTGCCAGTAGTATGAGTGGGGGCACGGGTCAGTACTTC. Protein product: CASSMSGGTGQYF.

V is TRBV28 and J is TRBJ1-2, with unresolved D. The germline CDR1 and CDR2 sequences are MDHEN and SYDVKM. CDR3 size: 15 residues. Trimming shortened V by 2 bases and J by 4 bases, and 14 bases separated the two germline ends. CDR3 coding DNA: TGTGCCAGCAGTTTAGACCGAGTTGCGGGCTATGGCTACACCTTC. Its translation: CASSLDRVAGYGYTF.

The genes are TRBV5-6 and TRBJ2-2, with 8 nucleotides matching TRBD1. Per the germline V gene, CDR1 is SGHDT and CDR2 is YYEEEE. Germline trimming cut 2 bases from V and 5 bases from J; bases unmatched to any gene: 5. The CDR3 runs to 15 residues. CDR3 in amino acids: CASSFDRGKTGELFF. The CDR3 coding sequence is TGTGCCAGCAGCTTCGACAGGGGAAAGACCGGGGAGCTGTTTTTT.

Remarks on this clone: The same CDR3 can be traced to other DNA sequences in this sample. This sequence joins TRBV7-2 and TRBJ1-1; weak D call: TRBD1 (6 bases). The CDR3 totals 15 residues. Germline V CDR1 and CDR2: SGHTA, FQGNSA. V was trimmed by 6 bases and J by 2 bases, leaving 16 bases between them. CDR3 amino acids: CASRPTAGANTEAFF. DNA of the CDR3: TGTGCCAGCAGGCCCACGGCGGGGGCAAACACTGAAGCTTTCTTT.